This T cell receptor (beta chain) was sequenced for a study of blood T cell repertoires in COVID-19. As for the study in general: T cells, B-cell-depleted T cells, or PBMCs supplied cDNA or gDNA.

Assay: immunoSEQ multiplex PCR; the TCRdb copy retains only in-frame clones and omits some. The sample holds some 56,000 clones, over 65% seen once. Germline values: CDR1 WNHNN, CDR2 SYGVQD (reference sequence). V gave up 1 base and J gave up 5 bases, with 18 bases separating them. CDR3 length: 17 residues. This clonotype originated in a man older than 75 with COVID-19, enrolled during active disease. Material for sequencing was peripheral blood. This chain joins TRBV10-1 and TRBJ1-5, with D possibly matching TRBD1 (5 bases). The CDR3 here is CASSECRIKGWDQPQHF. CDR3 coding DNA: TGCGCCAGCAGTGAGTGTCGAATAAAGGGGTGGGATCAGCCCCAGCATTTT.